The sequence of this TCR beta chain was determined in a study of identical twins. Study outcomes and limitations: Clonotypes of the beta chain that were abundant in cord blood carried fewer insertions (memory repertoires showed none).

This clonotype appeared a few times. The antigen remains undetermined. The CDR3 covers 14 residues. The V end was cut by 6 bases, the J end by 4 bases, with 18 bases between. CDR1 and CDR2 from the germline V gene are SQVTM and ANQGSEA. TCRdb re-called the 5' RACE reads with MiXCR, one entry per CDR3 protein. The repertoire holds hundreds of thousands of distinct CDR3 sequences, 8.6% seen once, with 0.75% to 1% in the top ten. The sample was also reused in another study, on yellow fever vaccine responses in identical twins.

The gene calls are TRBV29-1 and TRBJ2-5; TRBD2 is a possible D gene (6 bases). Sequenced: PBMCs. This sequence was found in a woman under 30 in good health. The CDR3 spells CSVPYGAGRETQYF. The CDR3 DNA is TGCAGCGTCCCCTATGGGGCGGGGAGAGAGACCCAGTACTTC.